This T cell receptor (beta chain) was documented in a study of blood T cells in healthy people across ages. The CDR3 has 15 residues. Germline V gene data show CDR1 as LGHNA and CDR2 as YSLEER. Trimming took 0 bases from V and 4 from J, leaving 10 bases between them. A second 7 to 11 cycle PCR used barcoded and J-beta primers. TCRdb independently ran MiXCR on the 5' RACE reads; one entry per CDR3 protein. This sample yields 1,500,000 or so distinct CDR3 sequences, of which about 45% are seen a single time; about 3.8% belongs to the top ten. Study-wide results and caveats: Changes in expanded clonotypes were possibly confounded, as the CMV status of donors was unknown. Leaving the PBMCs unsorted stopped any conclusive comparison of naive versus antigen-experienced cells.

Every donor gave approximately 10 milliliters of peripheral blood. This clonotype occurred once. The antigen remains unidentified. This receptor was taken from a young woman in good health. Sequenced material: blood. The genes are TRBV4-3 and TRBJ1-5; D gene ambiguous. This chain's CDR3 is CASSQDAMENQPQHF. The CDR3, as DNA: TGCGCCAGCAGCCAAGATGCAATGGAAAATCAGCCCCAGCATTTT.